This TCR beta chain was retrieved from a study of beta chain features in type 1 diabetes. Sequenced material consisted of expressed TCRB transcripts (all of the isolated RNA was reverse transcribed). Clones were sequenced by immunoSEQ multiplex PCR, and TCRdb holds only the in-frame ones, with some missing. Altogether roughly 610,000 clones are present, 15% to 19% being singletons, with the ten largest covering about 0.097%. Broader study findings: In cDNA sequencing, cells with high TCR expression could be over-represented.

This CDR3 spans 18 amino acids. Germline V gene sequence: CDR1 SGHNT, CDR2 YYREEE (reference sequence). V shed 4 bases and J 0 bases; nucleotides not matched to a gene: 4. This clone has a handful of counts. The antigen is unknown. Sequenced: naive CD4+ T cells from blood. The gene calls are TRBV5-4 and TRBJ2-1; TRBD2 matches at 16 bases. This sequence originates from a young man in good health. The CDR3, as DNA: TGTGCCAGCAGCCAGGGACTAGCGGGAGGGAGCTCCTACAATGAGCAGTTCTTC. Translation gives CASSQGLAGGSSYNEQFF.